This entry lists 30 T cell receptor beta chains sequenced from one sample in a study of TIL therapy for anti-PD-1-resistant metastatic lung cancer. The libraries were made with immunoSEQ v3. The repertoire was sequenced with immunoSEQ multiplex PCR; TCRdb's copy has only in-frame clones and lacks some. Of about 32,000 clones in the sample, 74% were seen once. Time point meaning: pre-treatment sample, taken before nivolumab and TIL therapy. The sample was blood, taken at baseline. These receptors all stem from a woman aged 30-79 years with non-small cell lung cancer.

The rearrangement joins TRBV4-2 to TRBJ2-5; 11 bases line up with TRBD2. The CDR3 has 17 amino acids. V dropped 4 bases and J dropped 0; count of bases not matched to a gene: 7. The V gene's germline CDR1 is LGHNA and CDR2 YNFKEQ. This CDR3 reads CASSLTGTSGHQETQYF. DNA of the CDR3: TGTGCCAGCAGCCTTACCGGGACTAGCGGACACCAAGAGACCCAGTACTTC.

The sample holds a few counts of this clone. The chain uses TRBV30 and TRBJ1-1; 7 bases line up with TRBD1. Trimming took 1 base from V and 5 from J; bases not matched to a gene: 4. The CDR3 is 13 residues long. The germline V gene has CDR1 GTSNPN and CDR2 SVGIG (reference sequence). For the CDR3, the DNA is TGTGCCTGGAGTGGGACAGGCAGGACTGAAGCTTTCTTT. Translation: CAWSGTGRTEAFF.

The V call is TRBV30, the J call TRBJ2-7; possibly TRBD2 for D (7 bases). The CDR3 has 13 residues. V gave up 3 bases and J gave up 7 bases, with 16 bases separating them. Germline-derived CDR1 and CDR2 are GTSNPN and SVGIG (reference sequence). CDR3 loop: CAWRTGTNREQYF. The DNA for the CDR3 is TGTGCCTGGAGAACAGGGACTAATCGGGAGCAGTACTTC.

CDR3 DNA: TGTGCCACCATCCTGGGCAGGGGTGGTTCCGGGGAGCTGTTTTTT. It specifies CATILGRGGSGELFF. The chain uses TRBV5-8 and TRBJ2-2; D is possibly TRBD1 (6 bases). The germline V gene has CDR1 SGHTS and CDR2 YDEGEE. The length of the CDR3 is 15 residues. V gave up 9 bases and J gave up 6 bases, with 21 bases separating them.

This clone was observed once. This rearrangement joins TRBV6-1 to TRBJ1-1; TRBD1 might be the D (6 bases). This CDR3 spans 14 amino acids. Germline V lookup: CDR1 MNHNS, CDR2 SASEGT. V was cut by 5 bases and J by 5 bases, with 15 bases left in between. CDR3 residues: CASSWSGRGTEAFF. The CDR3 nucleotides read TGTGCCAGCAGTTGGTCAGGGAGGGGGACTGAAGCTTTCTTT.

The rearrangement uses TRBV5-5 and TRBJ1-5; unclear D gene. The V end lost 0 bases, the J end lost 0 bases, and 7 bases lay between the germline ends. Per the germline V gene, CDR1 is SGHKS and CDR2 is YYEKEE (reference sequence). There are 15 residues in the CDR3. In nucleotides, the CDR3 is TGTGCCAGCAGCTTGGCGGATAGTAGCAATCAGCCCCAGCATTTT. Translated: CASSLADSSNQPQHF.

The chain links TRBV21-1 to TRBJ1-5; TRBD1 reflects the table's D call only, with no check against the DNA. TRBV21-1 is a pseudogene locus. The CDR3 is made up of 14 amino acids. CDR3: CASRDTDSNQPQHF. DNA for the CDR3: TGTGCCAGTCGGGACACAGATAGCAATCAGCCCCAGCATTTT.

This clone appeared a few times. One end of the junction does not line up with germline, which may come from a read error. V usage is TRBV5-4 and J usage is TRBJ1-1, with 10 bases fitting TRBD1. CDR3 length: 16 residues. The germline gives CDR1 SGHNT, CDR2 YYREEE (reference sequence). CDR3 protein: CASSLPRGQGNPEAFF. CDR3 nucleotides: TGTGCCAGCAGCTTACCTCGGGGACAGGGGAACCCTGAAGCTTTCTTT.

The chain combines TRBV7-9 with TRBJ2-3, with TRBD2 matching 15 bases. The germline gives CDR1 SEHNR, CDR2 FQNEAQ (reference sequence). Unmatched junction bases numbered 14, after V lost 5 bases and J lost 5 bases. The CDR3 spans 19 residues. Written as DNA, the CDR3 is TGTGCCAGCAGCCTCCGGACTAGCGGGAGGGGAGTAATTGGAGATACGCAGTATTTT. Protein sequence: CASSLRTSGRGVIGDTQYF. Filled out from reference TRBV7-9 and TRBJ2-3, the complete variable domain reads DTGVSQNPRHKITKRGQNVTFRCDPISEHNRLYWYRQTLGQGPEFLTYFQNEAQLEKSRLLSDRFSAERPKGSFSTLEIQRTEQGDSAMYLCASSLRTSGRGVIGDTQYFGPGTRLTVL.

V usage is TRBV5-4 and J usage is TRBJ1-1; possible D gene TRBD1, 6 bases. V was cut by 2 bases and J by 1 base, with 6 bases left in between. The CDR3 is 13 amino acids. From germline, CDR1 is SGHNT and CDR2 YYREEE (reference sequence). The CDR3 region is CASSLQGNTEAFF. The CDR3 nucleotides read TGTGCCAGCAGCTTACAGGGGAACACTGAAGCTTTCTTT.

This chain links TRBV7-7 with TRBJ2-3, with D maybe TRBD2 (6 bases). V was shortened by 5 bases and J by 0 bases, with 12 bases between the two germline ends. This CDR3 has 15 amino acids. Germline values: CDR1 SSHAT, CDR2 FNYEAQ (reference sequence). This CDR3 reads CASSLGLASTDTQYF. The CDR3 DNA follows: TGTGCCAGCAGCCTCGGGCTAGCGAGCACAGATACGCAGTATTTT.

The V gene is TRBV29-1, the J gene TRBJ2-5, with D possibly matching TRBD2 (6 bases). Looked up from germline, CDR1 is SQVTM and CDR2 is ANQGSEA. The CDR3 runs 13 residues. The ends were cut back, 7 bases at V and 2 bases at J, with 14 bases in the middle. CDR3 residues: CSAAGGNQETQYF. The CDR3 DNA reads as TGCAGCGCCGCGGGCGGGAATCAAGAGACCCAGTACTTC.

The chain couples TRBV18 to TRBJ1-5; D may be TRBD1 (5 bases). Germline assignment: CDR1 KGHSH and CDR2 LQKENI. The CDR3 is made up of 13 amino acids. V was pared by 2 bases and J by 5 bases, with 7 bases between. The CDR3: CASSPDSHQPQHF. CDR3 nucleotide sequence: TGTGCCAGCTCACCAGACAGTCATCAGCCCCAGCATTTT.

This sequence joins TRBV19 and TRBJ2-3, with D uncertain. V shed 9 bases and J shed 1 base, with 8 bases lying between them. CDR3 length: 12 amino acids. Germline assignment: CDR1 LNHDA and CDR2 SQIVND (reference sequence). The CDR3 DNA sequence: TGTGCCAGCAAGCTAGGCACAGATACGCAGTATTTT. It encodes CASKLGTDTQYF.

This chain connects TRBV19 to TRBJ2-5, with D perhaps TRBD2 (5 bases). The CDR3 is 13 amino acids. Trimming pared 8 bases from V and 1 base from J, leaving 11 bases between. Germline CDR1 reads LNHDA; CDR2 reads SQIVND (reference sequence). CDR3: CASGPGIQETQYF. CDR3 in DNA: TGTGCCAGTGGCCCCGGGATCCAAGAGACCCAGTACTTC.

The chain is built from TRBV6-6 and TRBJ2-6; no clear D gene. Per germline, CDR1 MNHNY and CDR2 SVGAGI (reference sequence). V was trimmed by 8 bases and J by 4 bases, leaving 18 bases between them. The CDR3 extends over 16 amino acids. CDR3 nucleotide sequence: TGTGCCAGCCAAACACCTCTAGAGGCCGGGGCCAACGTCCTGACTTTC. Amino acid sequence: CASQTPLEAGANVLTF.

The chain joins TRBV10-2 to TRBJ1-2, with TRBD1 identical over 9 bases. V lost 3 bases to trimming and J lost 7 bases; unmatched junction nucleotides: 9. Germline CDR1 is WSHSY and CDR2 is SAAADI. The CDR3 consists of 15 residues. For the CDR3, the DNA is TGCGCCAGCAGTGAAGGGGGATACAGGGGGCGTGGCTACACCTTC. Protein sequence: CASSEGGYRGRGYTF.

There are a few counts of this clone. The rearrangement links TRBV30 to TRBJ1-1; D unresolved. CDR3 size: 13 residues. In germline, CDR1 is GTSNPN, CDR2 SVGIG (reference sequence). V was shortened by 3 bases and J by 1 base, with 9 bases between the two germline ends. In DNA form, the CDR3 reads TGTGCCTGGAGCATCCGGGGGAACACTGAAGCTTTCTTT. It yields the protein CAWSIRGNTEAFF.

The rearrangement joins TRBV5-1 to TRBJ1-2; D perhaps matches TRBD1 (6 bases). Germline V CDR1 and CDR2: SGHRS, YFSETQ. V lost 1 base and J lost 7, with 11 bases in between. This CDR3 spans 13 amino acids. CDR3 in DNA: TGCGCCAGCAGCTTGTCGGGGGCCGCTGGCTACACCTTC. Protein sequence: CASSLSGAAGYTF. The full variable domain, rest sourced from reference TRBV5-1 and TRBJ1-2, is KAGVTQTPRYLIKTRGQQVTLSCSPISGHRSVSWYQQTPGQGLQFLFEYFSETQRNKGNFPGRFSGRQFSNSRSEMNVSTLELGDSALYLCASSLSGAAGYTFGSGTRLTVV.

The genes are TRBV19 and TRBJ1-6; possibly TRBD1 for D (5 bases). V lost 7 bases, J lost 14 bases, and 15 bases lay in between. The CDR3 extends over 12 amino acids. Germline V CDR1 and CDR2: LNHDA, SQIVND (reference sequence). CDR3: CASNTGLSALHF. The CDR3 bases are TGTGCCAGTAATACGGGGCTTTCGGCCCTCCACTTT.

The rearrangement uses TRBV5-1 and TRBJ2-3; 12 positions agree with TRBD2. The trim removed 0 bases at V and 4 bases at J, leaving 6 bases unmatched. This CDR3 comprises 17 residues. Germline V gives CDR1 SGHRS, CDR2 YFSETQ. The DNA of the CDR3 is TGCGCCAGCAGCTTGGACAGACTAGCGGGAGTGGCAGATACGCAGTATTTT. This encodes CASSLDRLAGVADTQYF.

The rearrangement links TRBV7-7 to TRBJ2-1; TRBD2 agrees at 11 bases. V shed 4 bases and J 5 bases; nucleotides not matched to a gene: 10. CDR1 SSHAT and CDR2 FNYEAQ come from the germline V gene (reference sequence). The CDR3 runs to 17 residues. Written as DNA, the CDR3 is TGTGCCAGCAGCTCTAGCCCGCTAGCGGGGGGACACAATGAGCAGTTCTTC. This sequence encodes CASSSSPLAGGHNEQFF.

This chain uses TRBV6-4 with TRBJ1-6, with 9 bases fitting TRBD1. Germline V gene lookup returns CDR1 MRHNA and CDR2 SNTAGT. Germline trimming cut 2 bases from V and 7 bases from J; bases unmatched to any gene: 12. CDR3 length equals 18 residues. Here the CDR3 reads CASSDRRDRDTINSPLHF. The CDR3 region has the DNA TGTGCCAGCAGTGACAGGAGGGACAGGGATACTATAAATTCACCCCTCCACTTT.

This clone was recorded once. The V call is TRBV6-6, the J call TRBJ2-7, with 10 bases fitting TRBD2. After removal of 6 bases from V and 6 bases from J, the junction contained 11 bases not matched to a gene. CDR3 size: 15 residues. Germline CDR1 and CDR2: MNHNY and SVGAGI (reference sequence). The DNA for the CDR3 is TGTGCCAGCAGCCTAACCGGGACTAGCGAGTCCGAGCAGTACTTC. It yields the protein CASSLTGTSESEQYF.

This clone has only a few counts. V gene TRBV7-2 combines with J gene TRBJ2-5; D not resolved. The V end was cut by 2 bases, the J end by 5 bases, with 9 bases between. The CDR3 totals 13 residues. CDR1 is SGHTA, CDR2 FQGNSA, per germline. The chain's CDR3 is CASSLTWSETQYF. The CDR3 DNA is TGTGCCAGCAGCTTAACTTGGTCGGAGACCCAGTACTTC.

The chain's CDR3 is CASSQDRATGYTF. DNA of the CDR3: TGTGCCAGCAGCCAAGACAGGGCGACTGGCTACACCTTC. J is TRBJ1-2 and V is TRBV28; TRBD1 aligns across 7 bases. The length of the CDR3 is 13 residues. Germline V gene sequence: CDR1 MDHEN, CDR2 SYDVKM. The J segment lost 7 bases and the V segment lost 6 bases, leaving 8 bases of the junction unmatched.

The CDR3 is CASSLHLPNEQFF. CDR3 in DNA: TGTGCCAGCAGCCTACACCTACCCAATGAGCAGTTCTTC. J is TRBJ2-1 and V is TRBV11-2, with D uncertain. Per germline, CDR1 SGHAT and CDR2 FQNNGV. The V end was cut by 5 bases, the J end by 6 bases, with 11 bases between. The CDR3 runs 13 residues.

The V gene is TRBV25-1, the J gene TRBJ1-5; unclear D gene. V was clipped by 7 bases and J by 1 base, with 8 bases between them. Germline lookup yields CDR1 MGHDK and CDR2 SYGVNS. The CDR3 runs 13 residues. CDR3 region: CASTTGSNQPQHF. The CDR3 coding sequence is TGTGCCAGCACGACTGGGAGCAATCAGCCCCAGCATTTT.

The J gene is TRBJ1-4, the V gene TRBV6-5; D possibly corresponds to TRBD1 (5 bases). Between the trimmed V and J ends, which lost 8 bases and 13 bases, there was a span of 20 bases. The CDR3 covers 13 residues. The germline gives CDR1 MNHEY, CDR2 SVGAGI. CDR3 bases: TGTGCCAGCTGGGCCGGGACTCTTGAGGGACTGTTTTTT. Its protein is CASWAGTLEGLFF.

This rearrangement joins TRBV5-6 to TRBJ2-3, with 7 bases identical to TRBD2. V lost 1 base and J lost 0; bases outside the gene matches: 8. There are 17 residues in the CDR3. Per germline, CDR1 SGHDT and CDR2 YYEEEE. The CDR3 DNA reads TGTGCCAGCAGCTTGTGGGGACTAACTACTAGCACAGATACGCAGTATTTT. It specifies CASSLWGLTTSTDTQYF. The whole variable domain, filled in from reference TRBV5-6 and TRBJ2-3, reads DAGVTQSPTHLIKTRGQQVTLRCSPKSGHDTVSWYQQALGQGPQFIFQYYEEEERQRGNFPDRFSGHQFPNYSSELNVNALLLGDSALYLCASSLWGLTTSTDTQYFGPGTRLTVL.